This T cell receptor (beta chain) was retrieved from a study of cytomegalovirus exposure and HLA in healthy donors. Study-wide background: Early released data comprised some 85 million unique TCRs from HLA-typed donors. General study results and limits: Under in vitro conditions, a few CMV-associated chains were confirmed as specific for CMV antigens.

13 Jbeta primers and 60 Vbeta primers were used for the PCR. Method: immunoSEQ multiplex PCR; TCRdb's copy keeps in-frame clones and lacks some. The sample shows approximately 180,000 clones, 72% of them seen only once. This CDR3 has 15 residues. Trimming removed 6 bases at V and 3 bases at J, with 14 bases between. CDR1 MNHNS and CDR2 SASEGT come from the germline V gene. As to this clone: The antigen is not known.

The rearrangement links TRBV6-1 to TRBJ2-2; D is uncertain. The sequenced sample was PBMCs. The clonotype was recovered from a human donor in good health. Written as DNA, the CDR3 is TGTGCCAGCAGCCAAGCAACGACTTACACCGGGGAGCTGTTTTTT. Amino acid sequence: CASSQATTYTGELFF.